The clone carrying this TCR beta chain has a handful of counts. Its antigen remains unidentified. Cultured CD4+ T-cell DNA underwent Oncomine TCR Beta short-read sequencing. TCRdb re-called the PCR reads through MiXCR, storing one row per CDR3 protein. The data show 10,000 or so distinct CDR3 sequences, roughly 27% seen once. This sample is part of a study of vaccination and CD4 T cells after COVID-19. Turning to the study itself: Either the Pfizer-BioNTech BNT162b2 or Moderna mRNA-1273 vaccine was given as two doses. Some control cultures received a CEFX pool, which served as the positive control. Others received an HIV-1 Nef pool or no peptide. Overlapping peptides covering the spike proteins of SARS-CoV-2, HCoV-NL63, HCoV-OC43 and HCoV-229E were added to stimulate cells. Study-wide results and limits: Convalescent patients' median share of reactive clones seen only post-vaccination was about 87%.

Germline trimming cut 4 bases from V and 0 bases from J; bases unmatched to any gene: 11. The CDR3 is 18 residues long. In germline, CDR1 is MGHDK, CDR2 SYGVNS. The treatment was: approximately nine-day PBMC culture with coronavirus spike peptide pools or control peptides (ViraFEST assay). The TCR originated in a human donor who received a COVID-19 vaccine. J is TRBJ1-5 and V is TRBV25-1; TRBD1 matches at 8 bases. Sample: CD4+ T cells from blood, cultured in vitro, taken before SARS-CoV-2 vaccination. CDR3 sequence: CASSGDRGSGYSNQPQHF. CDR3 coding DNA: TGTGCCAGCAGTGGAGACAGGGGTTCGGGCTATAGCAATCAGCCCCAGCATTTT. The whole variable domain, remainder taken from reference TRBV25-1 and TRBJ1-5, is EADIYQTPRYLVIGTGKKITLECSQTMGHDKMYWYQQDPGMELHLIHYSYGVNSTEKGDLSSESTVSRIRTEHFPLTLESARPSHTSQYLCASSGDRGSGYSNQPQHFGDGTRLSIL.